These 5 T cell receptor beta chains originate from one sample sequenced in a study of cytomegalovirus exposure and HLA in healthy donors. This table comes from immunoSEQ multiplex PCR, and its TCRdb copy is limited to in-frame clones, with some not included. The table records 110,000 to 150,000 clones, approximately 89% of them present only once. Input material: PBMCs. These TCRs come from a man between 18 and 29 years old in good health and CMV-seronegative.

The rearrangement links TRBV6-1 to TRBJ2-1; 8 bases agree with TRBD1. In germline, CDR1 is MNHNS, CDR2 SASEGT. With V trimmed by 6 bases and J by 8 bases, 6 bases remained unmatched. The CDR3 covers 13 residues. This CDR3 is CASRDRDLDEQFF. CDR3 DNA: TGTGCCAGCAGGGACAGGGACCTGGATGAGCAGTTCTTC.

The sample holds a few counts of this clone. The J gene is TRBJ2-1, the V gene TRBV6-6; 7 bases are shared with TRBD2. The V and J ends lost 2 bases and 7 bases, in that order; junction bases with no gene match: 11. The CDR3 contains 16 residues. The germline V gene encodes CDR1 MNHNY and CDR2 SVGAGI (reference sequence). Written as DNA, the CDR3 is TGTGCCAGCAGTTACCCGCGGCAGGGAGGGAGGAATGAGCAGTTCTTC. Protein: CASSYPRQGGRNEQFF.

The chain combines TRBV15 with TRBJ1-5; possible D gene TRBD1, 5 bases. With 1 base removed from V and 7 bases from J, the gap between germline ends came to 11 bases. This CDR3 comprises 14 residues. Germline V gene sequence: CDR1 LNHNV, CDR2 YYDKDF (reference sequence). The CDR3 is CATSRVGGGQPQHF. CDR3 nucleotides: TGTGCCACCAGCAGAGTTGGGGGGGGACAGCCCCAGCATTTT.

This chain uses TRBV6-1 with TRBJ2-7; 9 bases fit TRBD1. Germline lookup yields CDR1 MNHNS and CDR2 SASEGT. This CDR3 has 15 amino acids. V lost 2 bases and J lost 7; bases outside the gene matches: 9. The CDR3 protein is CASSEYRTGDGEQYF. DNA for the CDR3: TGTGCCAGCAGTGAATACCGGACAGGGGATGGGGAGCAGTACTTC.

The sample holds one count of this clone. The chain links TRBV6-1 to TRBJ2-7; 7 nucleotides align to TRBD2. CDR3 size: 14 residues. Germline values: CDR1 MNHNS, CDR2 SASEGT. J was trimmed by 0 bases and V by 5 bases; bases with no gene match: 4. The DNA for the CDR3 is TGTGCCAGCAGTAGACGGGACTACTCCTACGAGCAGTACGTC. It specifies CASSRRDYSYEQYV.